This TCR beta chain was captured in a study of shared clonotypes between healthy human individuals (dated by TCRdb to about 2020). At the level of the whole study: The cohort comprised two women and three men aged 18 to 49 years. Per donor, three plates each were used for CD4 naive and CD4 memory, two for CD8 naive, and one for CD8 memory. To estimate repertoire size and how much clonotype sharing occurs between individuals, the study deeply sequenced the blood TCR repertoires of a handful of healthy adults. Libraries were prepared and TCR repertoires were sequenced by different laboratories using diverse techniques, in order to increase sequencing depth and limit assay-specific biases. Each donor's leukapheresis produced roughly between about 0.8 and 10 billion PBMCs.

TCR CDR3 regions were amplified from genomic DNA by multiplex PCR using the deep immunoSEQ assay. Genomic DNA extracted from each cell subset was distributed evenly over all wells of several immunoSEQ 96-well plates, and each plate served as one replicate. For sorted subsets, around 200 ng genomic DNA, equal to 25,000 to 35,000 T cell genomes, was loaded into each replicate PCR. The purified libraries were quantified using a Qubit 3.0 fluorometer, sized with a Bioanalyzer 2100, and then quantified again using the KAPA Library Quantification kit. Each immunoSEQ 96-well plate was sequenced on its own single-read 150-cycle Illumina NextSeq 550 flow cell. Concerning the study's data processing: Because the immunoSEQ output included only junctional sequences and no quality scores, the filtering could not be the same as the filtering used for full-length reads. Sequences were annotated with PyIR, a Python wrapper for IgBLAST v1.9, using IMGT germline references to assign V/J genes and CDR3. Reads were filtered out if the reads had weak V/J assignments (E-value above 1e-6), no CDR3, stop codons, out-of-frame junctions, or ambiguous translated residues. V3J clonotypes were defined as sequences sharing the same inferred V gene, J gene, and CDR3 amino acid sequence. The percentage overlap between two repertoires was calculated by dividing the number of shared unique clonotypes by the size of the smaller repertoire. RTK rarefaction, the Chao1 estimator, and Recon v2.1 estimates of unobserved clonotypes were used to assess repertoire richness. Generation probabilities for all TCRbeta clonotypes obtained by the gDNA method from a handful of donors were computed using OLGA. TCRdb took this table from immuneACCESS and kept in-frame rearrangements with V and J called. Such tables lack part of the clones; where checked against another copy, unresolved V genes explain under half of the gap, and the rest is unexplained. V, J and clone size reflect that table, while D and trimming were determined from the DNA. Here the sample has approximately 2,000,000 clones; around 90% occur a single time. The top ten constitute approximately 0.41% of the sample.

Broader findings and caveats from the paper: Even with the large sequencing depth, rarefaction of the sorted-subset datasets indicated that sequencing was incomplete. Roughly 5% of naive CD4, 3.5% of naive CD8, roughly 2.4% of memory CD4, and 0.35% to 0.5% of memory CD8 clonotypes were shared across several donors. Clonotypes shared by all four sorted-subset donors showed higher generation probabilities than non-shared clonotypes. Because the study included a small number of donors, the genetic and exposure-history diversity represented was limited. Larger estimated clonotype richness was generally found for naive subsets than for memory subsets. Sampling was restricted to blood, and TCR repertoires in tissue are likely to differ from TCR repertoires in blood. Pairwise subsampling led to the expectation that sequencing depth would affect the degree of clonotype sharing among donors.

A note on this clone: Its antigen has not been determined. Base qualities are missing; no much larger clone stands one base away.

The donors were healthy, HIV-negative adults who had no recently reported acute infections or vaccinations. All donors were Caucasian adults living in Nashville, Tennessee, USA. Magnetic negative selection was used to enrich CD4+ T cells, after which naive cells were positively selected on CD45RA and the negative fraction became the memory subset. After blood collection by leukapheresis, PBMCs were isolated using Ficoll-Histopaque density gradient centrifugation and then cryopreserved in the vapor phase of liquid nitrogen. Analytical flow cytometry was used to check the purity and quantity of each magnetically sorted T cell population. From each sorted fraction, genomic DNA was isolated and quantified by UV absorbance on a Nanodrop 2000c. The sequence was collected from a man aged 18 to 30 in good health. Some clones in this sample may be carry-over from other donors' samples. Sequencing was performed on naive CD4+ T cells from PBMCs. The intended sense of this specimen's cell subset or site label: CD45RA+ positively selected.

The sequenced DNA is TGTGCCAGCAGGCGACTAGCGGGAGCAATAGATACGCAGTATTTT. Translated, it reads CASRRLAGAIDTQYF. Recombination joined TRBV6-5 with TRBJ2-3, with 12 bases in between that match TRBD2. The CDR3 goes from the cysteine to the phenylalanine over 15 residues. CDR3 DNA only is kept here, 45 bases in frame from base 1. V has 6 bases trimmed and J has 5 bases trimmed; junction bases matching no gene number 6. CDR1 and CDR2 were assigned from the germline V gene as MNHEY and SVGAGI.